This is a list of T cell receptor beta chains from one sample in a study of blood T cells in healthy people across ages. From the 5' RACE reads, TCRdb called clonotypes with MiXCR, one entry per CDR3 protein. The repertoire holds some 1.5 million distinct CDR3 sequences, with approximately 43% as singletons. The sequenced material came from blood. The receptors derive from a woman aged 18-29 years in good health. Both conserved end residues are part of each CDR3. Fields, in order: clone size, J gene, V gene, D gene, CDR3 DNA, CDR3 protein. D genes are given only for firm matches. The listing skips clone size in some rows; elsewhere it reads once, few, many or a size class.

many TRBJ2-7 TRBV11-2 TRBD1 TGTGCCAGTCGGACAGGGCTCACCTACGAGCAGTACTTC CASRTGLTYEQYF
NA TRBJ2-3 TRBV5-5 NA TGTGCCAGCAGAACAGAACAGGGAGATACGCAGTATTTT CASRTEQGDTQYF
few TRBJ1-5 TRBV6-5 TRBD1 TGTGCCAGCAGTAAGGGACAGCACAATCAGCCCCAGCATTTT CASSKGQHNQPQHF
few TRBJ2-1 TRBV29-1 NA TGCAGCGGTTGGGGGCCTACGGGTGAGCAGTTCTTC CSGWGPTGEQFF
NA TRBJ2-4 TRBV4-1 NA TGCGCCAGCAGCCCACAGGCAGGGGCCAAAAACATTCAGTACTTC CASSPQAGAKNIQYF
NA TRBJ1-2 TRBV12-3/TRBV12-4 NA TGTGCCAGCAGCCCCCCGGGGTTCTATGGCTACACCTTC CASSPPGFYGYTF
few TRBJ2-7 TRBV6-6 NA TGTGCCAGCAGTTTTGTGCCGGGGGACGAGCAGTACTTC CASSFVPGDEQYF
NA TRBJ2-3 TRBV7-2 NA TGTGCCAGCAGCTTAGGATCCTACATCTCTAGCACAGATACGCAGTATTTT CASSLGSYISSTDTQYF
NA TRBJ2-3 TRBV7-2 NA TGTGCCAGCAGCTCGGCGAGGACGTCAGATACGCAGTATTTT CASSSARTSDTQYF
many TRBJ2-1 TRBV18 NA TGTGCCAGCAGCCCAAGGGACAATGAGCAGTTCTTC CASSPRDNEQFF
NA TRBJ2-7 TRBV10-3 NA TGTGCCATCACCGGCGACGTCCGGGACGAGCAGTACTTC CAITGDVRDEQYF
few TRBJ2-7 TRBV7-2 TRBD1 TGTGCCAGCAGCTTAGAGAGTCCAAGGACAGGCTACGAGCAGTACTTC CASSLESPRTGYEQYF
few TRBJ1-5 TRBV7-2 NA TGTGCCAGCAGCTTAGTCTCGGCCATCAATCAGCCCCAGCATTTT CASSLVSAINQPQHF
few TRBJ2-3 TRBV29-1 TRBD2 TGCAGCGTGGAAGGGACTAGCGAATACACAGATACGCAGTATTTT CSVEGTSEYTDTQYF
few TRBJ2-4 TRBV20-1 NA TGCAGTGCCCAGACTGGGATTAACATTCAGTACTTC CSAQTGINIQYF
few TRBJ1-6 TRBV6-5 NA TGTGCCAGCAGACCCGGGGGGCAGGGTTCACCCCTCCACTTT CASRPGGQGSPLHF
few TRBJ1-6 TRBV6-5 NA TGTGCCAGCAGTTTTATAGGGTCGGGTTCACCCCTCCACTTT CASSFIGSGSPLHF
NA TRBJ2-7 TRBV10-3 NA TGTGCCATCAGTGTAGGGACGGCCTCCTACGAGCAGTACTTC CAISVGTASYEQYF
NA TRBJ2-2 TRBV7-9 NA TGTGCCAGCGGCAACCCCGGGGAGCTGTTTTTT CASGNPGELFF
NA TRBJ2-7 TRBV10-3 NA TGTGCCATCGCTGACCTTACCTTAAGCTCCTACGAGCAGTACTTC CAIADLTLSSYEQYF
NA TRBJ1-5 TRBV29-1 TRBD1 TGCAGCGTGGAGACAGGGACCAATCAGCCCCAGCATTTT CSVETGTNQPQHF
NA TRBJ2-1 TRBV6-2/TRBV6-3 NA TGTGCCAGCAGTATCGGGACCGACAATGAGCAGTTCTTC CASSIGTDNEQFF
many TRBJ2-7 TRBV10-3 NA TGTGCCACTTGTACCGGACAGTCCTACGAGCAGTACTTC CATCTGQSYEQYF
NA TRBJ2-1 TRBV12-3/TRBV12-4 NA TGTGCCAGCAGTTTACGTAAGGGTAATGAGCAGTTCTTC CASSLRKGNEQFF
NA TRBJ1-1 TRBV21-1 NA TGTGCCAGCAGCAAAGCGGTTCTTACAGGGAGCACTGAAGCTTTCTTT CASSKAVLTGSTEAFF
few TRBJ1-6 TRBV7-2 NA TGTGCCAGCAGCTCAGGCAGCAGGGAGAGGGCCTATAATTCACCCCTCCACTTT CASSSGSRERAYNSPLHF
NA TRBJ2-7 TRBV28 NA TGTGCCAGCAGTTTAAAGGGGGGGAGCGACGAGCAGTACTTC CASSLKGGSDEQYF
NA TRBJ2-2 TRBV5-5 TRBD2 TGTGCCAGCAGCCCGACTAGCGTCCTTAACGGGGAGCTGTTTTTT CASSPTSVLNGELFF
NA TRBJ2-5 TRBV20-1 NA TGCAGTGCTAGAGATCTGCGTGGAGCCCCCGACGCGGAGACCCAGTACTTC CSARDLRGAPDAETQYF
NA TRBJ1-6 TRBV6-5 NA TGTGCCAGCAGTTACCTGGCGGGTATAATTTCACCCCTCCACTTT CASSYLAGIISPLHF
NA TRBJ1-5 TRBV27 NA TGTGCCAGCAGTTCAGGGGCGGGGGGCAATCAGCCCCAGCATTTT CASSSGAGGNQPQHF